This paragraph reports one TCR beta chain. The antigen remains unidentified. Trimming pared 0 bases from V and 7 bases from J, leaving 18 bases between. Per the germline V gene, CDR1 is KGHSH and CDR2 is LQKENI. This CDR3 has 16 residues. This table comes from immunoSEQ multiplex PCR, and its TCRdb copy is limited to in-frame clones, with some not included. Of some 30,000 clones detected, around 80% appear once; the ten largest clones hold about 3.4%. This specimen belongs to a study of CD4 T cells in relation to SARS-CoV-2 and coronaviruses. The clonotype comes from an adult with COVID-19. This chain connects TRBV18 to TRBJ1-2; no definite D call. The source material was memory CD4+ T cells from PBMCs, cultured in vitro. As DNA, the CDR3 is TGTGCCAGCTCACCACCAGGGCTGGGGTCGGAAGCTGGCTACACCTTC. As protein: CASSPPGLGSEAGYTF.